This entry lists 26 T cell receptor beta chains sequenced from one sample in a study of cytomegalovirus exposure and HLA in healthy donors. Clones were sequenced by immunoSEQ multiplex PCR, and TCRdb holds only the in-frame ones, with some missing. The table includes around 300,000 clones, 87% detected once. Material for sequencing was PBMCs. The source of these receptors is a woman aged 25-40 years in good health and CMV-seropositive.

The chain joins TRBV28 to TRBJ2-7, with 9 bases that match TRBD1. CDR1 is MDHEN, CDR2 SYDVKM, per germline. There are 14 residues in the CDR3. The J segment lost 6 bases and the V segment lost 0 bases, leaving 3 bases of the junction unmatched. CDR3 DNA sequence: TGTGCCAGCAGTTTATGGGGACAGGGAGGCGAGCAGTACTTC. It yields the protein CASSLWGQGGEQYF.

The chain links TRBV2 to TRBJ1-1, with D perhaps matching TRBD1 (5 bases). CDR3 length equals 14 residues. Per the germline V gene, CDR1 is SNHLY and CDR2 is FYNNEI. Trimming took off 4 bases at V and 8 bases at J, with 17 bases between the two ends. The CDR3 DNA reads TGTGCCAGCAGTGTTAGTGAAGGCCGGGGGGAAGCTTTCTTT. Its protein product is CASSVSEGRGEAFF.

This clone was seen just once. The chain is built from TRBV15 and TRBJ2-1; 13 nucleotides line up with TRBD2. After removal of 1 base from V and 3 bases from J, the junction contained 6 bases not matched to a gene. This CDR3 has 18 residues. Germline V gene lookup returns CDR1 LNHNV and CDR2 YYDKDF (reference sequence). The CDR3 region has the DNA TGTGCCACCAGCAGAGCCGGACTAGCGGGAGATATCTACAATGAGCAGTTCTTC. It translates to CATSRAGLAGDIYNEQFF.

The CDR3 sequence: CASSLTGTGELFF. In nucleotides, the CDR3 is TGCGCCAGCAGCCTGACAGGGACCGGGGAGCTGTTTTTT. This chain uses TRBV5-1 with TRBJ2-2; 7 nucleotides align to TRBD1. The length of the CDR3 is 13 residues. Germline CDR1 SGHRS, CDR2 YFSETQ. With V trimmed by 4 bases and J by 5 bases, 2 bases remained unmatched.

The chain recombines TRBV7-8 with TRBJ2-4, with 11 bases matching TRBD1. The V gene end was trimmed by 6 bases and the J gene end by 2 bases; junction bases not matched to a gene: 15. The CDR3 extends over 19 amino acids. Germline assignment: CDR1 SGHVS and CDR2 FQNEAQ. Written as DNA, the CDR3 is TGTGCCAGCAGGCGGACAGGGGGCAGAGGAGCAGTTACCAAAAACATTCAGTACTTC. This encodes CASRRTGGRGAVTKNIQYF.

The chain couples TRBV19 to TRBJ2-2, with 13 positions matching TRBD2. The CDR3 runs to 19 residues. Germline trimming cut 3 bases from V and 4 bases from J; bases unmatched to any gene: 11. CDR1 and CDR2 (germline): LNHDA, SQIVND (reference sequence). CDR3: CASSISDGTSGMVTGELFF. CDR3 nucleotides: TGTGCCAGTAGTATTAGCGACGGGACTAGCGGGATGGTCACCGGGGAGCTGTTTTTT.

The CDR3 loop reads CASNPGPGNTEAFF. The CDR3 region has the DNA TGTGCCAGCAACCCTGGACCCGGGAACACTGAAGCTTTCTTT. This rearrangement joins TRBV6-5 to TRBJ1-1; D remains unclear. Per germline, CDR1 MNHEY and CDR2 SVGAGI. Trimming took off 7 bases at V and 1 base at J, with 13 bases between the two ends. CDR3 length: 14 amino acids.

CDR3 bases: TGTGCCAGCCGGGACAGGGGTTCAGATACGCAGTATTTT. Amino acid sequence: CASRDRGSDTQYF. V is TRBV27 and J is TRBJ2-3; 10 nucleotides match TRBD1. The CDR3 has 13 amino acids. The junction had 3 bases not matched to a gene; V was cut back by 8 bases and J by 4 bases. CDR1 is MNHEY and CDR2 is SMNVEV in the germline V gene (reference sequence).

The chain has TRBV2 and TRBJ1-2; a weak D match, TRBD1 (5 bases). CDR1 is SNHLY, CDR2 FYNNEI, per germline. This CDR3 spans 15 amino acids. Trimming stripped 8 bases from V and 2 bases from J, with 18 bases between. CDR3 loop: CASGDPGLGNYGYTF. The CDR3 DNA reads as TGTGCCAGCGGCGACCCAGGGTTGGGAAACTATGGCTACACCTTC.

The chain recombines TRBV4-3 with TRBJ2-1; the match to TRBD1 covers 9 bases. The CDR3 extends over 13 amino acids. Germline V gives CDR1 LGHNA, CDR2 YSLEER. Trimming at V came to 4 bases and at J to 10 bases, leaving 5 bases not matched to a gene. In nucleotides, the CDR3 is TGCGCCAGCAGCCGAACAGGGGGCGGAGAGCAGTTCTTC. Amino acid sequence: CASSRTGGGEQFF.

The rearrangement joins TRBV25-1 to TRBJ2-3; TRBD1 aligns across 8 bases. Germline CDR1 reads MGHDK; CDR2 reads SYGVNS. The CDR3 length is 14 residues. V was pared by 6 bases and J by 3 bases, with 5 bases of the junction left unmatched. The CDR3 loop is CASRGDRLTDTQYF. In nucleotides, the CDR3 is TGTGCCAGCAGGGGGGACAGGCTGACAGATACGCAGTATTTT.

This clone was detected only once. The rearrangement uses TRBV4-1 and TRBJ2-1; D unresolved. CDR1 is MGHRA, CDR2 YSYEKL, per germline. There are 12 residues in the CDR3. The ends were cut back, 6 bases at V and 7 bases at J, with 10 bases in the middle. The CDR3 DNA reads as TGCGCCAGCAGATCTCTAGGGAATGAGCAGTTCTTC. Translating gives CASRSLGNEQFF.

The J gene is TRBJ2-7, the V gene TRBV5-1, with 7 bases identical to TRBD1. CDR1 SGHRS and CDR2 YFSETQ come from the germline V gene. Unmatched junction bases numbered 4, after V lost 1 base and J lost 3 bases. This CDR3 spans 14 amino acids. CDR3 sequence reads: CASSLNQGVYEQYF. The DNA for the CDR3 is TGCGCCAGCAGCTTGAATCAGGGGGTCTACGAGCAGTACTTC.

The V and J genes are TRBV19 and TRBJ1-5; possibly TRBD1 for D (6 bases). CDR1 is LNHDA and CDR2 is SQIVND in the germline V gene (reference sequence). CDR3 size: 13 residues. CDR3 amino acids: CAGAGTHNQPQHF. DNA of the CDR3: TGTGCGGGCGCCGGGACACACAATCAGCCCCAGCATTTT.

The V call is TRBV30, the J call TRBJ2-7; 11 bases map to TRBD1. The junction had 6 bases not matched to a gene; V was cut back by 0 bases and J by 5 bases. Germline CDR1 and CDR2: GTSNPN and SVGIG (reference sequence). CDR3 length equals 15 residues. The CDR3 DNA sequence: TGTGCCTGGAGTGTAGGGGGACAGGGGGGGAACGAGCAGTACTTC. This gives the protein CAWSVGGQGGNEQYF. Using reference TRBV30 and TRBJ2-7 for the parts outside the CDR3, the full variable domain is SQTIHQWPATLVQPVGSPLSLECTVEGTSNPNLYWYRQAAGRGLQLLFYSVGIGQISSEVPQNLSASRPQDRQFILSSKKLLLSDSGFYLCAWSVGGQGGNEQYFGPGTRLTVT.

This chain connects TRBV9 to TRBJ2-1; D gene ambiguous. The CDR3 runs to 18 residues. The V gene lost 4 bases and the J gene lost 0 bases, with 20 bases spanning the gap. Germline CDR1 reads SGDLS; CDR2 reads YYNGEE. The CDR3 DNA reads as TGTGCCAGCAGCATGAGACCTAGGACGCCGCCCTCCTACAATGAGCAGTTCTTC. This sequence encodes CASSMRPRTPPSYNEQFF.

The chain recombines TRBV4-3 with TRBJ2-1; the D gene is possibly TRBD2 (5 bases). The CDR3 extends over 16 amino acids. Trimming shortened V by 4 bases and J by 5 bases, and 18 bases separated the two germline ends. Germline-derived CDR1 and CDR2 are LGHNA and YSLEER. CDR3 residues: CASSPDGGPNHNEQFF. The CDR3 DNA is TGCGCCAGCAGCCCGGATGGCGGGCCAAACCACAATGAGCAGTTCTTC.

The rearrangement joins TRBV14 to TRBJ2-1; D might be TRBD1 (5 bases). The CDR3 is 19 amino acids. The V end was cut by 0 bases, the J end by 2 bases, with 20 bases between. Germline V gene sequence: CDR1 SGHDN, CDR2 FVKESK. In DNA, the CDR3 is TGTGCCAGCAGCCAAGATCCCCTTCACAAGGGGTTTCCCTACAATGAGCAGTTCTTC. This encodes CASSQDPLHKGFPYNEQFF.

This clone occurred a few times. The CDR3 nucleotides read TGTGCCAGCAGCCAGGGACAGAACAATAATTCACCCCTCCACTTT. Its protein is CASSQGQNNNSPLHF. The chain couples TRBV7-2 to TRBJ1-6, with 7 bases fitting TRBD1. The CDR3 totals 15 residues. CDR1 is SGHTA and CDR2 is FQGNSA in the germline V gene. With 5 bases clipped from V and 5 bases from J, the junction kept 6 bases outside the gene matches.

The chain recombines TRBV7-9 with TRBJ1-5; D is uncertain. CDR3 length: 13 amino acids. Trimming removed 2 bases at V and 5 bases at J, with 7 bases between. Germline CDR1 SEHNR, CDR2 FQNEAQ (reference sequence). For the CDR3, the DNA is TGTGCCAGCAGCTTACTTTCGGATCAGCCCCAGCATTTT. Amino acids: CASSLLSDQPQHF.

The V call is TRBV29-1, the J call TRBJ2-1; 7 bases match TRBD2. Unmatched junction bases numbered 13, after V lost 7 bases and J lost 7 bases. This CDR3 region has 14 residues. The germline V gene has CDR1 SQVTM and CDR2 ANQGSEA. The CDR3 spells CSGYTYWGGNEQFF. CDR3 bases: TGCAGCGGCTACACTTACTGGGGGGGAAATGAGCAGTTCTTC.

This sequence joins TRBV5-1 and TRBJ2-5; 10 bases fit TRBD2. Germline V gene lookup returns CDR1 SGHRS and CDR2 YFSETQ. This CDR3 spans 18 amino acids. Trimming removed 2 bases from V and 5 bases from J; junction bases left unmatched: 15. The CDR3 is CASSFGVGLANFGETQYF. The CDR3 DNA sequence: TGCGCCAGCAGCTTCGGCGTGGGACTAGCGAACTTTGGGGAGACCCAGTACTTC.

The chain recombines TRBV5-4 with TRBJ2-2; no clear D gene. Trimming stripped 0 bases from V and 1 base from J, with 4 bases between. Germline CDR1 reads SGHNT; CDR2 reads YYREEE (reference sequence). CDR3 length: 14 amino acids. The DNA of the CDR3 is TGTGCCAGCAGCTTGGTAGAGAACACCGGGGAGCTGTTTTTT. Translating gives CASSLVENTGELFF.

The chain is built from TRBV9 and TRBJ2-7; D unclear. V lost 0 bases, J lost 3 bases, and 7 bases lay in between. CDR1 SGDLS and CDR2 YYNGEE come from the germline V gene. This CDR3 region has 13 residues. In DNA, the CDR3 is TGTGCCAGCAGCGTAGGTCAGAACTACGAGCAGTACTTC. Its protein is CASSVGQNYEQYF.

The chain uses TRBV5-4 and TRBJ2-7; 7 nucleotides align to TRBD1. The CDR3 is made up of 14 amino acids. Per the germline V gene, CDR1 is SGHNT and CDR2 is YYREEE (reference sequence). Losses at the gene ends were 1 base for V and 4 bases for J; bases not matched to a gene: 5. CDR3 sequence reads: CASSLQGQIYEQYF. The CDR3 DNA is TGTGCCAGCAGCTTGCAGGGACAGATTTACGAGCAGTACTTC.

The chain is built from TRBV7-9 and TRBJ1-2; D is undetermined. This CDR3 comprises 13 residues. Germline V lookup: CDR1 SEHNR, CDR2 FQNEAQ (reference sequence). The ends were cut back, 5 bases at V and 4 bases at J, with 11 bases in the middle. The CDR3 is CASSTGPLYGYTF. In DNA, the CDR3 is TGTGCCAGCAGCACGGGCCCCCTCTATGGCTACACCTTC.